This T cell receptor (beta chain) was sequenced in a study of blood T cell repertoires in COVID-19. Study-wide context: Italy, Spain and the United States were the sources of the convalescent and acute COVID-19 samples.

CDR3 length equals 15 residues. V was cut by 2 bases and J by 4 bases, with 14 bases left in between. CDR1 and CDR2 from the germline V gene are KGHSH and LQKENI. Membership in each cohort depended on participant-reported clinical history. Repertoires were generated with immunoSEQ multiplex PCR, while TCRdb's copy carries only in-frame clones and drops some. In the table there are about 240,000 clones, about 89% of which are singletons. The chain is built from TRBV18 and TRBJ1-1; no clear D gene. The sequence came from a woman under 40 who had recovered from COVID-19. Sequences were obtained from PBMCs or T cells enriched from blood (not recorded which). The CDR3, as DNA: TGTGCCAGCTCACCAGTCTCAGGACTTCCCACTGAAGCTTTCTTT. The encoded protein is CASSPVSGLPTEAFF.